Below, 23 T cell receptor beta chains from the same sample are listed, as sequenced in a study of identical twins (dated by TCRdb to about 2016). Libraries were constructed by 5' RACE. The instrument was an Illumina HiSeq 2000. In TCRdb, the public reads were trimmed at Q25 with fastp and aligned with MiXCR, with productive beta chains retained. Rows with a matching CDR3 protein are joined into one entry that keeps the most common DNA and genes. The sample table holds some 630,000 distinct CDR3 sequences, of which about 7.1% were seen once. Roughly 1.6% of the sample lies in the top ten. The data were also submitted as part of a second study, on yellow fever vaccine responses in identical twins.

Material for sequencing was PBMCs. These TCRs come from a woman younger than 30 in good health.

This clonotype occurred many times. The CDR3: CASSHRDSVLRKSGQETQYF. DNA for the CDR3: TGTGCCAGCAGCCATCGGGACAGCGTACTAAGAAAATCAGGTCAAGAGACCCAGTACTTC. This chain joins TRBV14 and TRBJ2-5, with TRBD1 matching over 7 bases. V dropped 3 bases and J dropped 2; count of bases not matched to a gene: 21. CDR1 is SGHDN and CDR2 is FVKESK in the germline V gene. This CDR3 has 20 amino acids.

The CDR3 is CASSLLHGHGYEQYF. The CDR3 DNA reads TGTGCCAGCAGCTTGTTACATGGACATGGATACGAGCAGTACTTC. The chain couples TRBV7-9 to TRBJ2-7; weak D call: TRBD1 (5 bases). The V end was cut by 3 bases, the J end by 4 bases, with 16 bases between. The CDR3 runs 15 residues. CDR1 and CDR2 (germline): SEHNR, FQNEAQ (reference sequence).

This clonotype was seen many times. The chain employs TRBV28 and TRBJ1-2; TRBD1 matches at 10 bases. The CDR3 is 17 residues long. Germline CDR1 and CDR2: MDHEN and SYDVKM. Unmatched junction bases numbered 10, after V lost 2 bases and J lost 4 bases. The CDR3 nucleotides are TGTGCCAGCAGTTTAGCCGGGACAGGGGTCCCTAGCTATGGCTACACCTTC. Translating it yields CASSLAGTGVPSYGYTF.

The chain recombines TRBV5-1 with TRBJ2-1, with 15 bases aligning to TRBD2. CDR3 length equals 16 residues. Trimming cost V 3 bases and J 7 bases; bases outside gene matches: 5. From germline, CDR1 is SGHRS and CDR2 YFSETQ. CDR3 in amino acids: CASSYGLAGGVNEQFF. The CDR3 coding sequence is TGCGCCAGCAGCTACGGACTAGCGGGAGGGGTTAATGAGCAGTTCTTC.

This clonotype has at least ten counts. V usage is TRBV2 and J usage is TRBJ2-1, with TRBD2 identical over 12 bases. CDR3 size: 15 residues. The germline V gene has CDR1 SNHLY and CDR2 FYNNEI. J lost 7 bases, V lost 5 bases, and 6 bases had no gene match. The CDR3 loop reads CASSWTSGERNEQFF. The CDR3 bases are TGTGCCAGCAGTTGGACTAGCGGGGAACGAAATGAGCAGTTCTTC. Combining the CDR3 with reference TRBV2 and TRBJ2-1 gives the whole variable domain EPEVTQTPSHQVTQMGQEVILRCVPISNHLYFYWYRQILGQKVEFLVSFYNNEISEKSEIFDDQFSVERPDGSNFTLKIRSTKLEDSAMYFCASSWTSGERNEQFFGPGTRLTVL.

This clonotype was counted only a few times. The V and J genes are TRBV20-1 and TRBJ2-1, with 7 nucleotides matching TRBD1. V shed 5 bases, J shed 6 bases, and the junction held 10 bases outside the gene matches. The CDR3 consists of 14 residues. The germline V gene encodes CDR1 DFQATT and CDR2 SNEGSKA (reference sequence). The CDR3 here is CSAGQDRTPNEQFF. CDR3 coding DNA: TGCAGTGCTGGACAGGACCGGACCCCCAATGAGCAGTTCTTC.

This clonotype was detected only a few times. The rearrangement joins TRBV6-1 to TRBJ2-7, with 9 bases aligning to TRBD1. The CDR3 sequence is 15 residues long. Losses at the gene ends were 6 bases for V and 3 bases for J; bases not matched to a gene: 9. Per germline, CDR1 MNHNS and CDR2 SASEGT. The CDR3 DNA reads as TGTGCCAGCAGACAGGACAGGGGCCCAATCTACGAGCAGTACTTC. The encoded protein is CASRQDRGPIYEQYF.

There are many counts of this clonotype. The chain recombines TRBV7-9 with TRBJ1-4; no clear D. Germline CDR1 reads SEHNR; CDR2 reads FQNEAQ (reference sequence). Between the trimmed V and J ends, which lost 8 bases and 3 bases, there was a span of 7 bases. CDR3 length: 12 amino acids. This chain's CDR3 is CASQVSNEKLFF. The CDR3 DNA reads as TGTGCCAGCCAAGTTTCTAATGAAAAACTGTTTTTT.

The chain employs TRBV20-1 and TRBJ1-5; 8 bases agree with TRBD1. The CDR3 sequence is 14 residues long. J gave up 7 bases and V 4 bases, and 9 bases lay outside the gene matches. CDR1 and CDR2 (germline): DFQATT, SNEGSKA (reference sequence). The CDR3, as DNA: TGCAGTGCTACCCCAGGGACAGGCGAACAGCCCCAGCATTTT. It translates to CSATPGTGEQPQHF.

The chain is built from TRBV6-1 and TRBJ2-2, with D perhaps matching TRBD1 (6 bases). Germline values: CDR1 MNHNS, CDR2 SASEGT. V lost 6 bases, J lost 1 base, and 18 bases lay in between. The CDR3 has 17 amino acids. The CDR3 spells CASRPNRVGENTGELFF. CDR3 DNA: TGTGCCAGCAGGCCTAACAGGGTTGGGGAGAACACCGGGGAGCTGTTTTTT.

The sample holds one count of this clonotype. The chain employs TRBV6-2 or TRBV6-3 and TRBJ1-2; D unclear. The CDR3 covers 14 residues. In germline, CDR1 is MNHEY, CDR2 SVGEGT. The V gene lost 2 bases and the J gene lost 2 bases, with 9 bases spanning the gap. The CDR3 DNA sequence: TGTGCCAGCAGTTACACGGAACGGAACTATGGCTACACCTTC. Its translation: CASSYTERNYGYTF.

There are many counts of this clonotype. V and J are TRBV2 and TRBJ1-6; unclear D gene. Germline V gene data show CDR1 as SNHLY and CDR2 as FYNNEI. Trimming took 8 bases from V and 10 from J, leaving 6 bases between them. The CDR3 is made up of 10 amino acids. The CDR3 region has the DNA TGTGCCAGCTCGGGATCACCCCTCCACTTT. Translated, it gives CASSGSPLHF.

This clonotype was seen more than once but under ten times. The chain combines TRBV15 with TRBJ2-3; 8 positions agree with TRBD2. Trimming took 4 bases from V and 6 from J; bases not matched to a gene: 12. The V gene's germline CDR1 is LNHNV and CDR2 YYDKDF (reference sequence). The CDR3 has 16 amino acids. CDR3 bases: TGTGCCACCAGCATGACGGGGGGGACCCTTACGGATACGCAGTATTTT. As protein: CATSMTGGTLTDTQYF.

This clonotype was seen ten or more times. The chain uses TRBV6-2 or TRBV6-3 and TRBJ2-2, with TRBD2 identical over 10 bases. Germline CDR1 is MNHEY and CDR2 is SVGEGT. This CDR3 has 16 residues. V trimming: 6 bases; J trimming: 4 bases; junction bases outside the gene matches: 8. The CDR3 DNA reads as TGTGCCAGCAGACCCCCCGGGACTAGCGTCACCGGGGAGCTGTTTTTT. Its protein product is CASRPPGTSVTGELFF.

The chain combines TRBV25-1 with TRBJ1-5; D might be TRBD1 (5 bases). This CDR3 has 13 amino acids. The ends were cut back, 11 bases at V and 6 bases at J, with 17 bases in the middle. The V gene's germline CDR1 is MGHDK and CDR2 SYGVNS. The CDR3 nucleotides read TGTGCCGTCCCGGACACCCGGTTTCAGCCCCAGCATTTT. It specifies CAVPDTRFQPQHF.

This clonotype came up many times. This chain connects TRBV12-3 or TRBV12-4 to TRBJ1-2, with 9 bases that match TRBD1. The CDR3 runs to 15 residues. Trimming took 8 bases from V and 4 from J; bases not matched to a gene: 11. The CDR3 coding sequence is TGTGCCAGCGCTGGGACAGGGCTGCTAAGCTATGGCTACACCTTC. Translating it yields CASAGTGLLSYGYTF.

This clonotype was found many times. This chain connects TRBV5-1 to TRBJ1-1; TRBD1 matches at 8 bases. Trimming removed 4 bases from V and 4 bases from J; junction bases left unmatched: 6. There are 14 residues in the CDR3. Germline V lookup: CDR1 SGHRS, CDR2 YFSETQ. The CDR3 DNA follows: TGCGCCAGCAGCCTTGAGCAGGGGGCCACTGAAGCTTTCTTT. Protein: CASSLEQGATEAFF.

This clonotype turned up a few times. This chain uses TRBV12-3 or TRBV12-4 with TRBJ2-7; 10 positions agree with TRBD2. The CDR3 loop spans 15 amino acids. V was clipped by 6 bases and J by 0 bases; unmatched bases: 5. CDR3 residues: CASSRASGGSYEQYV. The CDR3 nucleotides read TGTGCCAGCAGCCGGGCTAGCGGGGGCTCCTACGAGCAGTACGTC.

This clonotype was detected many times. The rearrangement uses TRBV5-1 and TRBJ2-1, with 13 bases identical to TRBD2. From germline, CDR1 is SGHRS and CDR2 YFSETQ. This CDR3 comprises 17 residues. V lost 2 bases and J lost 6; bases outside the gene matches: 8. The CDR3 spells CASSFGGRLAGGNEQFF. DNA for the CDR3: TGCGCCAGCAGCTTTGGGGGACGACTAGCGGGAGGCAATGAGCAGTTCTTC.

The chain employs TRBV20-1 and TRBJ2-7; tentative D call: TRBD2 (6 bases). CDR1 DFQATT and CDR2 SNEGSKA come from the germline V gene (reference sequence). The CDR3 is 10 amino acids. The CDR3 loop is CRGWGDEQYV. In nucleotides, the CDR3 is TGCAGGGGCTGGGGGGACGAGCAGTACGTC.

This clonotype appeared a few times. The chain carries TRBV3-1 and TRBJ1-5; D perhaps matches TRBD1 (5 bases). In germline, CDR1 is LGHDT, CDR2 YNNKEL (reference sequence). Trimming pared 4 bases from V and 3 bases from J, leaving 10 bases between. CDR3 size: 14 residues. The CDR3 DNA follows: TGTGCCAGCAGCCCAGCGGGGGTCAATCAGCCCCAGCATTTT. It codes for CASSPAGVNQPQHF.

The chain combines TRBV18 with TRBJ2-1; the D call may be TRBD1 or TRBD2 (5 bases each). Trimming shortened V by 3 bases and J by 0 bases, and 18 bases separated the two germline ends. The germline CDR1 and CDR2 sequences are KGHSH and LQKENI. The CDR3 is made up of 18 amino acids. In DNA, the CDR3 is TGTGCCAGCTCACCGGGGGACCGGGGCCTCGTCTCCTACAATGAGCAGTTCTTC. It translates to CASSPGDRGLVSYNEQFF.

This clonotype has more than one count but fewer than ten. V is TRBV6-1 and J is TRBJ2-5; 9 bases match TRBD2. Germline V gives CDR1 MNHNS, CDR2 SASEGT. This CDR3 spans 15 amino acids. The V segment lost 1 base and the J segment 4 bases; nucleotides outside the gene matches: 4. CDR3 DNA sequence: TGTGCCAGCAGTGAAGAGGGACTAGCTGGAGAGACCCAGTACTTC. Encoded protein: CASSEEGLAGETQYF.